Included here is one TCR beta chain sequence, with context. Original data processing: By means of reference gene primer amplification, nucleated cell counts were estimated. The repertoire was sequenced with immunoSEQ multiplex PCR; TCRdb's copy has only in-frame clones and lacks some. V, J and clone size reflect that table, while D and trimming were determined from the DNA. The table lists some 100,000 clones, roughly nine tenths of them singletons, with over 0.95% in the top ten. The data belong to a study of blood T cell repertoires in COVID-19. Across the study: Specimens from acute and convalescent COVID-19 originated in the United States, Italy and Spain. Sources were T cells, B-cell-depleted T cells, or PBMCs; the material itself was cDNA or gDNA.

Between the trimmed V and J ends, which lost 7 bases and 8 bases, there was a span of 17 bases. Germline V CDR1 and CDR2: LNHDA, SQIVND (reference sequence). The CDR3 spans 14 residues. The J gene is TRBJ1-4, the V gene TRBV19; the D gene is possibly TRBD1 (5 bases). The sequence derives from a man in his fifties or sixties with acute or convalescent COVID-19. The sample comprised peripheral blood. For the CDR3, the DNA is TGTGCCAGTACCATCGTGGGGGGTTGGGAAAAACTGTTTTTT. Its translation is CASTIVGGWEKLFF. Full variable domain (remainder filled in from reference TRBV19 and TRBJ1-4): DGGITQSPKYLFRKEGQNVTLSCEQNLNHDAMYWYRQDPGQGLRLIYYSQIVNDFQKGDIAEGYSVSREKKESFPLTVTSAQKNPTAFYLCASTIVGGWEKLFFGSGTQLSVL.